Listed below are T cell receptor beta chains from one sample, sequenced in a study of spatial heterogeneity in lung cancer. A single record per CDR3 protein comes from TCRdb applying MiXCR to the 5' RACE reads. Of around 10,000 distinct CDR3 sequences detected, 6% to 6.5% appear once; the ten largest clones hold roughly 6.9%. Material: lung tumor tissue, obtained at surgery. Receptors were obtained from a female donor with early-stage non-small cell lung cancer. Each CDR3 is given with its conserved first and last residue. Each record gives: J gene, D gene, V gene, clone size, CDR3 protein, CDR3 DNA. The D gene is left open where the match is weak. Size values are once, few and many counts, or a class for expanded clones, and some rows have none.

TRBJ2-1 TRBD1 TRBV24-1 many CATSDTTGESYNEQFF TGTGCCACCAGTGACACGACAGGGGAGTCCTACAATGAGCAGTTCTTC
TRBJ2-1 TRBD2 TRBV20-1 few CSARGLNYNEQFF TGCAGTGCTAGGGGACTAAACTACAATGAGCAGTTCTTC
TRBJ2-5 - TRBV10-3 medium-sized CAISGGWGDGETQYF TGTGCCATCAGTGGGGGATGGGGAGACGGAGAGACCCAGTACTTC
TRBJ1-2 TRBD1 TRBV19 - CASSIISAGGQRSGYTF TGTGCCAGTAGTATCATTTCGGCAGGGGGCCAAAGAAGTGGCTACACCTTC
TRBJ2-7 - TRBV7-2 medium-sized CASSYDRYGEQYF TGTGCCAGCAGCTACGACAGGTACGGCGAGCAGTACTTC
TRBJ2-7 - TRBV20-1 - CSARPRVLNSYEQYF TGCAGTGCTAGACCCAGGGTCCTCAACTCCTACGAGCAGTACTTC
TRBJ2-3 - TRBV7-2 few CASSPPPGTDTQYF TGTGCCAGCAGCCCCCCGCCCGGCACAGATACGCAGTATTTT
TRBJ1-5 - TRBV20-1 - CSARDSGAGQPQHF TGCAGTGCTAGAGATAGTGGCGCGGGGCAGCCCCAGCATTTT
TRBJ2-2 - TRBV2 many CASSEARLGNTGELFF TGTGCCAGCAGTGAAGCCCGACTGGGTAACACCGGGGAGCTGTTTTTT
TRBJ1-6 - TRBV6-1 - CASIPQGLVTLHF TGTGCCAGCATTCCACAGGGCCTGGTAACCCTCCACTTT
TRBJ2-5 TRBD1 TRBV12-3/TRBV12-4 large CASRVRDRETQYF TGTGCCAGCAGAGTAAGGGACAGAGAGACCCAGTACTTC
TRBJ2-5 - TRBV7-9 medium-sized CASSYVGPRGETQYF TGTGCCAGCAGCTACGTGGGGCCTCGGGGCGAGACCCAGTACTTC
TRBJ2-5 - TRBV20-1 medium-sized CSASLGADQETQYF TGCAGTGCTAGTTTGGGGGCGGACCAAGAGACCCAGTACTTC
TRBJ2-1 - TRBV20-1 - CSASRVVGLNEQFF TGCAGTGCTAGCAGGGTGGTCGGACTGAATGAGCAGTTCTTC
TRBJ1-5 - TRBV12-3/TRBV12-4 medium-sized CASSSEGFEGQPQHF TGTGCCAGCAGCAGTGAAGGGTTTGAAGGTCAGCCCCAGCATTTT
TRBJ2-1 TRBD1 TRBV9 many CASSGGTGAYNEQFF TGTGCCAGCAGCGGGGGGACAGGGGCCTACAATGAGCAGTTCTTC
TRBJ1-5 - TRBV10-3 - CAISEGQRGNQPQHF TGTGCCATCAGTGAAGGACAGAGAGGAAATCAGCCCCAGCATTTT
TRBJ2-2 - TRBV20-1 large CSAKKGGGPTGELFF TGCAGTGCCAAGAAGGGTGGGGGCCCCACCGGGGAGCTGTTTTTT
TRBJ2-5 - TRBV20-1 - CRLQGLGYRETQYF TGCAGGCTGCAGGGTTTGGGATACCGAGAGACCCAGTACTTC
TRBJ1-1 TRBD1 TRBV27 many CASKMNRGHRGTEAFF TGTGCCAGCAAGATGAACAGGGGGCATCGGGGCACTGAAGCTTTCTTT
TRBJ1-5 TRBD1 TRBV19 medium-sized CASGPGQGRSNQPQHF TGTGCCAGTGGACCGGGACAGGGGAGGAGCAATCAGCCCCAGCATTTT
TRBJ2-5 TRBD2 TRBV4-2 medium-sized CASSQEAPGAGSRRTQYF TGTGCCAGCAGCCAAGAGGCTCCAGGAGCGGGATCACGACGGACCCAGTACTTC
TRBJ2-6 - TRBV2 few CAIKAVSGANVLTF TGTGCCATCAAAGCGGTCTCTGGGGCCAACGTCCTGACTTTC
TRBJ2-1 TRBD1 TRBV24-1 many CATSDDRVRNEQFF TGTGCCACCAGTGATGACAGGGTTCGCAATGAGCAGTTCTTC
TRBJ1-5 - TRBV19 many CASDTGGAGRQPQHF TGTGCCAGTGATACCGGCGGAGCGGGTCGGCAGCCCCAGCATTTT
TRBJ2-5 - TRBV9 medium-sized CASSARASPETQYF TGTGCCAGCAGCGCCAGGGCGTCCCCAGAGACCCAGTACTTC